The 21 T cell receptor beta chains reported below all come from one sample, sequenced in a study of metastatic and nonmetastatic thyroid tumors. TCRdb re-called the PCR reads with MiXCR. This sample has 30,000 to 35,000 clones, with around 23% found just once. Not a single patient had been given any form of treatment at any point before undergoing thyroid surgery. Sequencing used tumor tissue. These TCRs come from a male donor with papillary thyroid cancer or a benign thyroid nodule (not recorded which). Some clones in this sample may be carry-over from other donors' samples.

V usage is TRBV2 and J usage is TRBJ1-3; 9 bases fit TRBD1. The germline V gene encodes CDR1 SNHLY and CDR2 FYNNEI. The CDR3 loop spans 15 amino acids. V lost 6 bases to trimming and J lost 4 bases; unmatched junction nucleotides: 7. The CDR3: CASRAGTGMGNTIYF. The CDR3, as DNA: TGTGCCAGCAGGGCCGGGACAGGGATGGGAAACACCATATATTTT.

Worth noting for this clone: A read error may account for a junction end that differs from germline. J is TRBJ2-2 and V is TRBV7-8; D perhaps matches TRBD2 (5 bases). CDR3 length: 17 residues. Germline CDR1 SGHVS, CDR2 FQNEAQ. The CDR3: CASSLALSPSGTVELFF. CDR3 sequence (DNA): TGTGCCAGCAGCTTAGCCTTGTCGCCCAGCGGAACCGTGGAGCTGTTTTTT.

This clone has a count of ten or more. The chain is built from TRBV5-4 and TRBJ1-2, with TRBD1 matching 9 bases. There are 13 residues in the CDR3. Germline CDR1 and CDR2: SGHNT and YYREEE (reference sequence). J gave up 5 bases and V 3 bases, and 2 bases lay outside the gene matches. The CDR3 reads CASSSGQGYGYTF. In DNA form, the CDR3 reads TGTGCCAGCAGCTCGGGACAGGGTTATGGCTACACCTTC.

In this sample, this clone is medium-sized. This chain links TRBV6-1 with TRBJ2-7; 8 bases fit TRBD2. Germline V lookup: CDR1 MNHNS, CDR2 SASEGT. There are 13 residues in the CDR3. V lost 6 bases to trimming and J lost 4 bases; unmatched junction nucleotides: 5. The CDR3 loop reads CASRTRGGYEQYF. In DNA form, the CDR3 reads TGTGCCAGCAGGACCCGGGGGGGGTACGAGCAGTACTTC.

This clone was counted ten times or more. The rearrangement uses TRBV25-1 and TRBJ1-2; D is uncertain. V lost 5 bases and J lost 1, with 2 bases in between. This CDR3 has 11 amino acids. Germline loops: CDR1 MGHDK, CDR2 SYGVNS. CDR3 nucleotide sequence: TGTGCCAGCAGTTTTAACTATGGCTACACCTTC. It yields the protein CASSFNYGYTF.

This clone occurred many times. The V call is TRBV5-1, the J call TRBJ1-3; maybe TRBD1 (5 bases). V shed 2 bases and J shed 0 bases, with 12 bases lying between them. CDR1 is SGHRS, CDR2 YFSETQ, per germline. This CDR3 spans 16 amino acids. CDR3 DNA: TGCGCCAGCAGCTTATCAGGGTCAACCTCTGGAAACACCATATATTTT. Translation gives CASSLSGSTSGNTIYF. The full variable domain, in which reference TRBV5-1 and TRBJ1-3 provide the parts outside the CDR3, is KAGVTQTPRYLIKTRGQQVTLSCSPISGHRSVSWYQQTPGQGLQFLFEYFSETQRNKGNFPGRFSGRQFSNSRSEMNVSTLELGDSALYLCASSLSGSTSGNTIYFGEGSWLTVV.

This clone was observed once. Compared with germline, one end of the junction differs, possibly owing to a read error. The gene calls are TRBV5-6 and TRBJ2-6; 10 bases map to TRBD1. The germline CDR1 and CDR2 sequences are SGHDT and YYEEEE. This CDR3 is built from 17 residues. In DNA form, the CDR3 reads TGTTCCAGCTACCGGGACAGGGGATTGTCCGGGGCCAACGTCCTTACTTTC. Translation: CSSYRDRGLSGANVLTF.

The chain carries TRBV24-1 and TRBJ2-2, with 11 bases matching TRBD1. Germline CDR1 reads KGHDR; CDR2 reads SFDVKD. The CDR3 has 17 residues. V shed 4 bases and J 0 bases; nucleotides not matched to a gene: 3. The CDR3 loop is CATSDPGQGANTGELFF. In nucleotides, the CDR3 is TGTGCCACCAGTGACCCGGGACAGGGGGCGAACACCGGGGAGCTGTTTTTT.

In this sample, this clone turned up a few times. The V call is TRBV6-1, the J call TRBJ2-7; 9 positions agree with TRBD2. This CDR3 comprises 16 residues. Germline V lookup: CDR1 MNHNS, CDR2 SASEGT. V lost 6 bases to trimming and J lost 3 bases; unmatched junction nucleotides: 12. In DNA form, the CDR3 reads TGTGCCAGCAGCAAAGGGTATAGCGGGGGCTACTACGAGCAGTACTTC. Residues: CASSKGYSGGYYEQYF.

This clone was counted a few times. V is TRBV19 and J is TRBJ1-2; D remains ambiguous. This CDR3 is built from 14 residues. The ends were cut back, 1 base at V and 5 bases at J, with 11 bases in the middle. Germline CDR1 is LNHDA and CDR2 is SQIVND (reference sequence). The CDR3 here is CASSIGKTGYGYTF. The CDR3 region has the DNA TGTGCCAGTAGTATAGGAAAGACGGGTTATGGCTACACCTTC.

This chain uses TRBV20-1 with TRBJ2-7, with 9 nucleotides matching TRBD1. Per the germline V gene, CDR1 is DFQATT and CDR2 is SNEGSKA (reference sequence). The CDR3 spans 14 residues. V lost 7 bases, J lost 3 bases, and 10 bases stayed unmatched. This CDR3 is CSGGQGSFLYEQYF. The CDR3 bases are TGCAGTGGAGGACAGGGGAGCTTCCTCTACGAGCAGTACTTC.

This clone showed up many times. The J gene is TRBJ1-4, the V gene TRBV30; 8 bases map to TRBD1. The CDR3 is made up of 15 amino acids. The junction had 8 bases not matched to a gene; V was cut back by 0 bases and J by 8 bases. Germline V lookup: CDR1 GTSNPN, CDR2 SVGIG (reference sequence). The CDR3 sequence is CAWSVQGTGIEKLFF. CDR3 nucleotides: TGTGCCTGGAGTGTACAGGGGACAGGCATAGAAAAACTGTTTTTT. Filled out from reference TRBV30 and TRBJ1-4, the complete variable domain reads SQTIHQWPATLVQPVGSPLSLECTVEGTSNPNLYWYRQAAGRGLQLLFYSVGIGQISSEVPQNLSASRPQDRQFILSSKKLLLSDSGFYLCAWSVQGTGIEKLFFGSGTQLSVL.

This clone was counted a few times. The V gene is TRBV27, the J gene TRBJ1-6; 7 bases are a match to TRBD1. This CDR3 is 13 amino acids long. In germline, CDR1 is MNHEY, CDR2 SMNVEV (reference sequence). The V and J ends lost 4 bases and 10 bases, in that order; junction bases with no gene match: 4. Here the CDR3 DNA reads TGTGCCAGCAGTTGTCAGGGGGTCTCACCCCTCCACTTT. It yields the protein CASSCQGVSPLHF.

This clone was seen many times. The gene calls are TRBV10-2 and TRBJ2-5; D unclear. V gave up 6 bases and J gave up 4 bases, with 12 bases separating them. From germline, CDR1 is WSHSY and CDR2 SAAADI. The CDR3 has 13 residues. This CDR3 is CASRRARVETQYF. As DNA, the CDR3 is TGCGCCAGCAGGCGTGCTAGAGTAGAGACCCAGTACTTC.

This clone showed up just a few times. This chain connects TRBV10-3 to TRBJ2-7; D perhaps matches TRBD1 (5 bases). The V gene lost 9 bases and the J gene lost 7 bases, with 19 bases spanning the gap. The germline V gene has CDR1 ENHRY and CDR2 SYGVKD. The CDR3 covers 13 residues. The chain's CDR3 is CAIMPRQCGEQYF. For the CDR3, the DNA is TGTGCCATAATGCCCCGACAGTGCGGTGAGCAGTACTTC.

This clone has just a few counts. The V and J genes are TRBV28 and TRBJ2-7; tentatively, D is TRBD1 (5 bases). Germline V CDR1 and CDR2: MDHEN, SYDVKM. The length of the CDR3 is 15 residues. Trimming cost V 6 bases and J 6 bases, with 21 bases left between them. CDR3 amino acids: CASRPLDMEFSEQYF. Written as DNA, the CDR3 is TGTGCCAGCAGACCCCTGGACATGGAGTTCTCCGAGCAGTACTTC.

At least ten counts were recorded for this clone. The rearrangement uses TRBV10-3 and TRBJ2-7; D gene uncertain. This CDR3 is 13 amino acids long. V lost 0 bases to trimming and J lost 2 bases, with 5 bases between them. In germline, CDR1 is ENHRY, CDR2 SYGVKD. The CDR3 is CAISESIAYEQYF. The CDR3 DNA is TGTGCCATCAGTGAGTCGATCGCCTACGAGCAGTACTTC.

The V call is TRBV28, the J call TRBJ2-3; 9 nucleotides agree with TRBD1. V was pared by 7 bases and J by 2 bases, with 4 bases of the junction left unmatched. The CDR3 has 14 amino acids. The V gene's germline CDR1 is MDHEN and CDR2 SYDVKM. CDR3: CASIQGASTDTQYF. The CDR3 nucleotides are TGTGCCAGCATACAGGGGGCTTCCACAGATACGCAGTATTTT.

This clone was detected a few times. The chain joins TRBV27 to TRBJ1-6; 7 bases match TRBD1. After removal of 6 bases from V and 7 bases from J, the junction contained 9 bases not matched to a gene. The CDR3 is 15 amino acids. Per the germline V gene, CDR1 is MNHEY and CDR2 is SMNVEV (reference sequence). CDR3 in DNA: TGTGCCAGCAGACCACAGGGGCTGGAGAATTCACCCCTCCACTTT. Translation gives CASRPQGLENSPLHF.

This clone was seen repeatedly, ten times or more. V is TRBV7-2 and J is TRBJ2-1, with TRBD2 matching 8 bases. CDR3 length: 17 amino acids. Germline trimming cut 2 bases from V and 6 bases from J; bases unmatched to any gene: 12. Germline V gives CDR1 SGHTA, CDR2 FQGNSA. The DNA of the CDR3 is TGTGCCAGCAGCTTATTGTGGAGCGGGAGATCCAGCAATGAGCAGTTCTTC. This encodes CASSLLWSGRSSNEQFF.

This chain links TRBV19 with TRBJ1-5, with 8 positions matching TRBD1. Germline assignment: CDR1 LNHDA and CDR2 SQIVND (reference sequence). J lost 0 bases, V lost 4 bases, and 2 bases had no gene match. This CDR3 is built from 15 residues. CDR3 bases: TGTGCCAGTAGTAGGGGACAGGCTAGCAATCAGCCCCAGCATTTT. Its protein is CASSRGQASNQPQHF.